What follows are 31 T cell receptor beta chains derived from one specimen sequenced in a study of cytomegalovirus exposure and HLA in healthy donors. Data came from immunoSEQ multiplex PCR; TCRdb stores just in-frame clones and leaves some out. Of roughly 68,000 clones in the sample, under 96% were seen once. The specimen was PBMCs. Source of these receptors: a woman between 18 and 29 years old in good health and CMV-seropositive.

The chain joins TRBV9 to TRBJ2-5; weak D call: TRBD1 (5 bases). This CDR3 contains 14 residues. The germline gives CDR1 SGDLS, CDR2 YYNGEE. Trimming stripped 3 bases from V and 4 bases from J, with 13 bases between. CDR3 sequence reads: CASSASWGRETQYF. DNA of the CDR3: TGTGCCAGCAGCGCCTCGTGGGGCCGAGAGACCCAGTACTTC.

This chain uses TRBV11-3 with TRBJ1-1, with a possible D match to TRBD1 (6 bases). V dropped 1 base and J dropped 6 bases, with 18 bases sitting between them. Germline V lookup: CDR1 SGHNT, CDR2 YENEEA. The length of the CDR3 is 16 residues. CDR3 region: CASSLVGSTGKAEAFF. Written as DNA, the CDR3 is TGTGCCAGCAGCTTAGTCGGCTCCACAGGGAAGGCTGAAGCTTTCTTT.

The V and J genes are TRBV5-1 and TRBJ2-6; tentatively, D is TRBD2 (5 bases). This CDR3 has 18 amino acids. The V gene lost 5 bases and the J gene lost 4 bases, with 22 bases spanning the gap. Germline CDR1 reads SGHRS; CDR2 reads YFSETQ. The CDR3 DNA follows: TGCGCCAGCAGTACCGGACTGCTCAGGTCGGGCGGGGCCAACGTCCTGACTTTC. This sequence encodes CASSTGLLRSGGANVLTF.

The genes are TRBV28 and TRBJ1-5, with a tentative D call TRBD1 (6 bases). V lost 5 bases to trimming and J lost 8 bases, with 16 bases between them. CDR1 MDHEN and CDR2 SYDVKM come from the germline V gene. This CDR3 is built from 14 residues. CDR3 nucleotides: TGTGCCAGCAGTCCCGGCAGGGGCGGTGAGCCCCAGCATTTT. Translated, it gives CASSPGRGGEPQHF.

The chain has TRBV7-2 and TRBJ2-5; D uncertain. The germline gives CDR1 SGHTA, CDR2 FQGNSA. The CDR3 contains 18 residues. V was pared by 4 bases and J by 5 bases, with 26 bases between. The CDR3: CASSSYPRVANPQETQYF. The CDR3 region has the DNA TGTGCCAGCAGCTCCTACCCTCGGGTTGCAAATCCCCAGGAGACCCAGTACTTC.

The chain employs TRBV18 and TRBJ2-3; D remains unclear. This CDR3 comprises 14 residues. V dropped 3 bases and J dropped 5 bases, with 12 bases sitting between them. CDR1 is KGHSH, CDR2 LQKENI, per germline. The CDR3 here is CASSPPRPQDTQYF. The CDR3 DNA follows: TGTGCCAGCTCACCGCCCAGGCCCCAAGATACGCAGTATTTT.

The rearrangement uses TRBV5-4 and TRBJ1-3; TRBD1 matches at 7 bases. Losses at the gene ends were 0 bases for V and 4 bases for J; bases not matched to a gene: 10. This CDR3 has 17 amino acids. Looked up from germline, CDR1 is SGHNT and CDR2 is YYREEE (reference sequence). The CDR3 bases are TGTGCCAGCAGCTTGGGAGCTTGGACAGGCGACGGAAACACCATATATTTT. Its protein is CASSLGAWTGDGNTIYF.

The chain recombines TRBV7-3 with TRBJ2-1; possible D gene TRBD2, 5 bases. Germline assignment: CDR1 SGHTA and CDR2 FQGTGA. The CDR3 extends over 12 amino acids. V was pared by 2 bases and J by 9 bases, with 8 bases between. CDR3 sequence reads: CASSLGGTEQFF. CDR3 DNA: TGTGCCAGCAGCTTAGGAGGTACTGAGCAGTTCTTC.

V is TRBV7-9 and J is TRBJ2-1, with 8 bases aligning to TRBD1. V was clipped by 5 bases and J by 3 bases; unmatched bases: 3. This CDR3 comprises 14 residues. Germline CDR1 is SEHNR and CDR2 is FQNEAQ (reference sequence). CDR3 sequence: CASSPGTGYNEQFF. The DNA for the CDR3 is TGTGCCAGCAGCCCCGGGACAGGCTACAATGAGCAGTTCTTC.

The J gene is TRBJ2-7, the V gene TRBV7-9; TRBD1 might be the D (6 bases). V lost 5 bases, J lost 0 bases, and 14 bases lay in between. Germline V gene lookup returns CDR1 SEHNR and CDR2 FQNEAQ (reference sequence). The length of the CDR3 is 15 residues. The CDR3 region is CASSPGTSPSYEQYF. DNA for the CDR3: TGTGCCAGCAGCCCCGGGACATCCCCCTCCTACGAGCAGTACTTC. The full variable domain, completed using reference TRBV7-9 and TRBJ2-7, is DTGVSQNPRHKITKRGQNVTFRCDPISEHNRLYWYRQTLGQGPEFLTYFQNEAQLEKSRLLSDRFSAERPKGSFSTLEIQRTEQGDSAMYLCASSPGTSPSYEQYFGPGTRLTVT.

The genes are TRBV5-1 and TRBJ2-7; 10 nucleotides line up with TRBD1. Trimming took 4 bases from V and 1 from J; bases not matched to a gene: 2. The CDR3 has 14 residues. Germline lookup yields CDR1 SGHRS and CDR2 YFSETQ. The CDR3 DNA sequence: TGCGCCAGCAGCCGGGGACAGGGGTCCTACGAGCAGTACTTC. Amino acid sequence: CASSRGQGSYEQYF.

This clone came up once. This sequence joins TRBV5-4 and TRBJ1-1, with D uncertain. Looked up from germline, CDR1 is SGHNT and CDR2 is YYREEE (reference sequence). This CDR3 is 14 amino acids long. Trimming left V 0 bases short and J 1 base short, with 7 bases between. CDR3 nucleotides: TGTGCCAGCAGCTTGGGATACAGGAACACTGAAGCTTTCTTT. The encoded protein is CASSLGYRNTEAFF.

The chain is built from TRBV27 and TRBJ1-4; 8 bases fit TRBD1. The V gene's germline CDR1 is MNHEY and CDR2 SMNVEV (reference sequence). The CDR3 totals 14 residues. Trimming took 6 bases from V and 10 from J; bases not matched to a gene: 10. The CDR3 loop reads CASRSTGEYGKLFF. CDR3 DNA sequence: TGTGCCAGCAGATCGACAGGGGAGTATGGAAAACTGTTTTTT.

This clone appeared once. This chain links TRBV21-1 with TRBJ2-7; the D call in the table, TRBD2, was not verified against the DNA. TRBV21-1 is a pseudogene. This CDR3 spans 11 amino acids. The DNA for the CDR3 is TGTGCCAGCAGCAACGGCTACGAGCAGTACTTC. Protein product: CASSNGYEQYF.

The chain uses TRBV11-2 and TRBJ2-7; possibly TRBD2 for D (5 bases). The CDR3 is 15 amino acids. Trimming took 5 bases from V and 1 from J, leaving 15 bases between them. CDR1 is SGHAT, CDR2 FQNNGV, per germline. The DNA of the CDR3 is TGTGCCAGCAGCCCTCGAGGGCGCAGTTCCTACGAGCAGTACTTC. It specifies CASSPRGRSSYEQYF.

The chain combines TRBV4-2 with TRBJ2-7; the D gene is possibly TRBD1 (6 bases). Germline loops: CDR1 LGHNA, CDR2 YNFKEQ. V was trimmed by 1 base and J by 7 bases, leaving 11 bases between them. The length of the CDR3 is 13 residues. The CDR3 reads CASSQAQGKEQYF. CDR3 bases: TGTGCCAGCAGCCAAGCCCAGGGGAAAGAGCAGTACTTC.

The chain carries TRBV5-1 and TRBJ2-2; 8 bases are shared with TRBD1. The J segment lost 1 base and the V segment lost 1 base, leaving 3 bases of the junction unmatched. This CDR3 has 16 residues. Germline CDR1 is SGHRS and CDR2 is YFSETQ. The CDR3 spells CASSLSQGVNTGELFF. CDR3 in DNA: TGCGCCAGCAGCTTGTCACAGGGGGTGAACACCGGGGAGCTGTTTTTT.

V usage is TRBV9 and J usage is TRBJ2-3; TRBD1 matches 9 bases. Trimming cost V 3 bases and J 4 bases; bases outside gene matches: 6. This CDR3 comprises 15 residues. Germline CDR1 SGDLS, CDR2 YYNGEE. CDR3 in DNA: TGTGCCAGCAGCGCGGGACAGGGTAACGCAGATACGCAGTATTTT. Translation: CASSAGQGNADTQYF.

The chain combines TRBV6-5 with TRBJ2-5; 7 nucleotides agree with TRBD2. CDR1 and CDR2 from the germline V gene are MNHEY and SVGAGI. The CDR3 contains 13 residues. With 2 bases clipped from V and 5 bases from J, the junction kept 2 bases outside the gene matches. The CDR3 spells CASSYRGGETQYF. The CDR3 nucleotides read TGTGCCAGCAGTTACAGGGGAGGGGAGACCCAGTACTTC.

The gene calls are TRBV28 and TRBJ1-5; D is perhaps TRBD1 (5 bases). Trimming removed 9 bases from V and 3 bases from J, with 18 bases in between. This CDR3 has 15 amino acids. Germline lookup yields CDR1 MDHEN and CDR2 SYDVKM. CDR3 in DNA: TGTGCCAGTACAGGTGTAGGCTTGGTCAATCAGCCCCAGCATTTT. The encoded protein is CASTGVGLVNQPQHF.

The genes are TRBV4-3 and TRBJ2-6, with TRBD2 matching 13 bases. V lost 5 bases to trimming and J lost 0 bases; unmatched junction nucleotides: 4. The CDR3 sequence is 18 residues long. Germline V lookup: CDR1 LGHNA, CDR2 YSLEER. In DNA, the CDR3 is TGCGCCAGCAGCTCCAGACTAGCGGGAGGCTCTGGGGCCAACGTCCTGACTTTC. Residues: CASSSRLAGGSGANVLTF.

The CDR3 is CASSFGTSGPYNEQFF. The CDR3 DNA reads TGTGCCAGCAGCTTCGGGACTAGCGGGCCCTACAATGAGCAGTTCTTC. The V gene is TRBV7-9, the J gene TRBJ2-1, with 12 bases lining up with TRBD2. From germline, CDR1 is SEHNR and CDR2 FQNEAQ (reference sequence). The CDR3 length is 16 residues. J gave up 2 bases and V 3 bases, and 2 bases lay outside the gene matches.

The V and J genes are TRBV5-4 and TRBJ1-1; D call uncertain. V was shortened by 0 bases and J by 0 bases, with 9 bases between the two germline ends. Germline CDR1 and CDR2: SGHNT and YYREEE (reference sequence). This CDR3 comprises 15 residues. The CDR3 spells CASSLDSLMNTEAFF. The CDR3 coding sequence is TGTGCCAGCAGCTTGGACAGCCTCATGAACACTGAAGCTTTCTTT.

The CDR3: CASSLARNTQYF. The CDR3 DNA sequence: TGTGCCAGCAGCTTAGCGAGAAATACGCAGTATTTT. This chain joins TRBV7-2 and TRBJ2-3, with D hard to call. In germline, CDR1 is SGHTA, CDR2 FQGNSA. CDR3 length: 12 residues. Between the trimmed V and J ends, which lost 0 bases and 7 bases, there was a span of 5 bases.

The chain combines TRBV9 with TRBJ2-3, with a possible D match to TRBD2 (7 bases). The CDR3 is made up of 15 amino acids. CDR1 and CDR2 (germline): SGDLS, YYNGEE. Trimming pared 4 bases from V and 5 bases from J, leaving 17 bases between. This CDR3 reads CASSLSGGGGDTQYF. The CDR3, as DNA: TGTGCCAGCAGCCTCTCAGGAGGGGGGGGAGATACGCAGTATTTT.

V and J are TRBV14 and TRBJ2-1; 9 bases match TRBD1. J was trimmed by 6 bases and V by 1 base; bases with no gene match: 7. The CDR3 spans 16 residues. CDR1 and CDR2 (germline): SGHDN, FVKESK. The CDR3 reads CASSQVQGAIRNEQFF. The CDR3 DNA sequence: TGTGCCAGCAGCCAAGTACAGGGGGCTATACGCAATGAGCAGTTCTTC.

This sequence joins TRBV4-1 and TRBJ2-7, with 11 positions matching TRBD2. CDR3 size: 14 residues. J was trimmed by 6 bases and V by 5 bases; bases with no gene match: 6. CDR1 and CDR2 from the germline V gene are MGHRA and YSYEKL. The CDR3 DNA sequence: TGCGCCAGCAGCGATAGCGGGAGGGCCGGCGAGCAGTACTTC. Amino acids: CASSDSGRAGEQYF.

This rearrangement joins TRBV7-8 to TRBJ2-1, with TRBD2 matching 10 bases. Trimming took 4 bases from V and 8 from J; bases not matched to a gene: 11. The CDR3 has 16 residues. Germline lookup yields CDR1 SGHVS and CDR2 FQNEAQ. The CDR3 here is CASSSYGSGRMDEQFF. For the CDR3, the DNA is TGTGCCAGCAGCTCCTATGGTAGCGGGAGGATGGATGAGCAGTTCTTC.

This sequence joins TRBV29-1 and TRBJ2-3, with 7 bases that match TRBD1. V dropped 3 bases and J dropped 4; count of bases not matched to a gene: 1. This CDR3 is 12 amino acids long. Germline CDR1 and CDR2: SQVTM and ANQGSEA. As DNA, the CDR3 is TGCAGCGTTGAGACAGGGTCAGATACGCAGTATTTT. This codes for CSVETGSDTQYF.

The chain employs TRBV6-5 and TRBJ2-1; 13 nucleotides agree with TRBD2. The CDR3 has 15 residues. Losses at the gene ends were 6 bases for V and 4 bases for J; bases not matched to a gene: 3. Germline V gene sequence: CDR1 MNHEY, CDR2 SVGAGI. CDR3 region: CASRLAGGIYNEQFF. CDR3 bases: TGTGCCAGCAGACTAGCGGGAGGGATATACAATGAGCAGTTCTTC.

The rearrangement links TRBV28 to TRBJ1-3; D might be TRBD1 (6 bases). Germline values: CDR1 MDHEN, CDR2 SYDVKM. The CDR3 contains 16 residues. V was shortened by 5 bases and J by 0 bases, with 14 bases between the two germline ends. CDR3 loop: CASSPRARGSGNTIYF. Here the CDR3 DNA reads TGTGCCAGCAGTCCTAGGGCCAGGGGCTCTGGAAACACCATATATTTT.